The 5 T cell receptor beta chains reported below all come from one sample, sequenced in a study of OX40 agonist ivuxolimab in advanced cancers. Profiling relied on immunoSEQ multiplex PCR, and the TCRdb table lists in-frame clones only, not all of them. The sample contains tens of thousands of clones, 70% to 90% of which appear only once. The material was CD4+ or CD8+ T cells sorted from blood, obtained in a trial of the OX40 agonist ivuxolimab. These TCRs come from an adult with an advanced solid tumor such as melanoma, head and neck, liver or kidney cancer.

The chain is built from TRBV7-2 and TRBJ2-7, with TRBD2 identical over 16 bases. The CDR3 loop spans 15 amino acids. J lost 7 bases, V lost 3 bases, and 3 bases had no gene match. Germline V gives CDR1 SGHTA, CDR2 FQGNSA. The CDR3 loop is CASSFPGLAGGEQYF. The CDR3 nucleotides are TGTGCCAGCAGCTTCCCGGGACTAGCGGGGGGGGAGCAGTACTTC.

V and J are TRBV28 and TRBJ1-2, with TRBD1 identical over 8 bases. The CDR3 is 15 residues long. J gave up 4 bases and V 3 bases, and 7 bases lay outside the gene matches. Germline CDR1 and CDR2: MDHEN and SYDVKM. CDR3 sequence: CASSFVGQAFYGYTF. The CDR3, as DNA: TGTGCCAGCAGTTTTGTGGGACAGGCCTTCTATGGCTACACCTTC.

The chain links TRBV28 to TRBJ2-7, with D perhaps TRBD1 or TRBD2 (5 bases each). The CDR3 loop spans 13 amino acids. The V gene's germline CDR1 is MDHEN and CDR2 SYDVKM. The V and J ends lost 6 bases and 3 bases respectively, with 12 bases between them. Here the CDR3 reads CASSGTDFYEQYF. For the CDR3, the DNA is TGTGCCAGCAGCGGGACGGATTTCTACGAGCAGTACTTC.

In DNA form, the CDR3 reads TGCGCCAGCAGCCAAGTCTCCACCGGTGCTTCCTACGAGCAGTACTTC. This sequence encodes CASSQVSTGASYEQYF. The chain recombines TRBV4-1 with TRBJ2-7; the D is unclear. Germline assignment: CDR1 MGHRA and CDR2 YSYEKL. The CDR3 is 16 amino acids. With 1 base removed from V and 1 base from J, the gap between germline ends came to 14 bases.

The V and J genes are TRBV7-9 and TRBJ1-4; no reliable D call. Germline V lookup: CDR1 SEHNR, CDR2 FQNEAQ (reference sequence). This CDR3 contains 13 residues. V was cut by 4 bases and J by 5 bases, with 8 bases left in between. The CDR3: CASSSIPNEKLFF. For the CDR3, the DNA is TGTGCCAGCAGCTCAATCCCCAATGAAAAACTGTTTTTT. The variable domain in full, with the rest retrieved from reference TRBV7-9 and TRBJ1-4, is DTGVSQNPRHKITKRGQNVTFRCDPISEHNRLYWYRQTLGQGPEFLTYFQNEAQLEKSRLLSDRFSAERPKGSFSTLEIQRTEQGDSAMYLCASSSIPNEKLFFGSGTQLSVL.